The TCR beta chain under discussion was sequenced for a study of T cell responses to AZD1222 COVID-19 vaccine. Overall study: Second-dose intervals near 4 or 12 weeks were combined.

General observations from the study: Spike-wide coverage was observed for vaccine-associated CD4 TCRs, with dominant responses at 160-218 and 743-854. Mostly white British, mostly female donors; authors suggested clonal diversity may be underestimated. Only a handful of AZD1222 recipients were seropositive at baseline.

Trimming took off 1 base at V and 6 bases at J, with 12 bases between the two ends. The CDR3 spans 14 residues. Germline V gene data show CDR1 as SGHVS and CDR2 as FQNEAQ. The data were produced by immunoSEQ multiplex PCR, yet TCRdb's version contains in-frame clones alone and is incomplete. The sample records 130,000 to 150,000 clones, around nine tenths being singletons. Points on this clone: No antigen is known for it.

This receptor was taken from an adult in good health. The rearrangement uses TRBV7-8 and TRBJ1-2; D might be TRBD1 (6 bases). The source was peripheral blood, collected on day 0 of AZD1222 vaccination. The CDR3 spells CASSLDGRGDGYTF. The CDR3 DNA reads as TGTGCCAGCAGCTTAGATGGGAGGGGGGATGGCTACACCTTC.